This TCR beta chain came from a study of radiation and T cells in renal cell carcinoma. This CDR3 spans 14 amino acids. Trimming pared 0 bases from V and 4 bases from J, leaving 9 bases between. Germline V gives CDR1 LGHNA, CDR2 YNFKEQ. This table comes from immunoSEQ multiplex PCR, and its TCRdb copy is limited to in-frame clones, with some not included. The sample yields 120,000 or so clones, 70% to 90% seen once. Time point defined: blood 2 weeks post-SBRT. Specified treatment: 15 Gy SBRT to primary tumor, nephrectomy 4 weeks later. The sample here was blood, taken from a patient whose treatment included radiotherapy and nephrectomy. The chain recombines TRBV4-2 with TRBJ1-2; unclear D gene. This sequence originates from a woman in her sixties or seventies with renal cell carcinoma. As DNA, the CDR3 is TGTGCCAGCAGCCAAGATTTGGGTACCTATGGCTACACCTTC. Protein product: CASSQDLGTYGYTF.